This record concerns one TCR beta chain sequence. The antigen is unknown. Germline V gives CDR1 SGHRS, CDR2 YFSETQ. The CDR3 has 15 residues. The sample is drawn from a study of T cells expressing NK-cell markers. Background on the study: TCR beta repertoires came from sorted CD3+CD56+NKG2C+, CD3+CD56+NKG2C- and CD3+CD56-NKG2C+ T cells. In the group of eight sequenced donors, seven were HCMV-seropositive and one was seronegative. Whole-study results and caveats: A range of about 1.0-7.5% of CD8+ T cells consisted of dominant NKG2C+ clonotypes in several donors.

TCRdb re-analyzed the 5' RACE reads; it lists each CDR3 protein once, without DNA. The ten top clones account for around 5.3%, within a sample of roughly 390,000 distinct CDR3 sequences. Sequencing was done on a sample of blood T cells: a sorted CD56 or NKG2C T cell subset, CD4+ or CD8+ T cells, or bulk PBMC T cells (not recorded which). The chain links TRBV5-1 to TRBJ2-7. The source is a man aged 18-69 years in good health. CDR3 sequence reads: CASSLDYGGTYEQYF.